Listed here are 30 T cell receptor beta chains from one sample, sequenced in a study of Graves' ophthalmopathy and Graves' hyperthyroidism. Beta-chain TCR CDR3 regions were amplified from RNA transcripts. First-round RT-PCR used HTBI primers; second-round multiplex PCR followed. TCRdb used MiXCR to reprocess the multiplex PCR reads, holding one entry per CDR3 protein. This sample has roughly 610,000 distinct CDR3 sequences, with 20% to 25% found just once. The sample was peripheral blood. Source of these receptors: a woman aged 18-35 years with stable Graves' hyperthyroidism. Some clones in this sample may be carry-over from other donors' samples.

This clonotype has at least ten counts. The CDR3 coding sequence is TGTGCCAGCAGCTTCACGGCTAACACTGAAGCTTTCTTT. Its translation is CASSFTANTEAFF. The V call is TRBV5-6, the J call TRBJ1-1, with D hard to call. The CDR3 spans 13 residues. Trimming removed 2 bases from V and 2 bases from J, with 7 bases in between. In germline, CDR1 is SGHDT, CDR2 YYEEEE. The full variable domain, rest sourced from reference TRBV5-6 and TRBJ1-1, is DAGVTQSPTHLIKTRGQQVTLRCSPKSGHDTVSWYQQALGQGPQFIFQYYEEEERQRGNFPDRFSGHQFPNYSSELNVNALLLGDSALYLCASSFTANTEAFFGQGTRLTVV.

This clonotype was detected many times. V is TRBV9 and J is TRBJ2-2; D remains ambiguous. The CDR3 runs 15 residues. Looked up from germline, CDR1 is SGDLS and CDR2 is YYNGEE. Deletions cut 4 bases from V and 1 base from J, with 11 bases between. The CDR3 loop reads CASSPRAENTGELFF. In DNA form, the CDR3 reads TGTGCCAGCAGCCCAAGGGCGGAGAACACCGGGGAGCTGTTTTTT.

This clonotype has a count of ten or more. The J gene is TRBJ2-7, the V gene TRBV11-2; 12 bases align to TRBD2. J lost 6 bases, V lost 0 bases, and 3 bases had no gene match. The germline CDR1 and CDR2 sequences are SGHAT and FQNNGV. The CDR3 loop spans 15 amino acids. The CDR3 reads CASSLDLAGGREQYF. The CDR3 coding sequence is TGTGCCAGCAGCTTAGATCTAGCGGGAGGGCGCGAGCAGTACTTC.

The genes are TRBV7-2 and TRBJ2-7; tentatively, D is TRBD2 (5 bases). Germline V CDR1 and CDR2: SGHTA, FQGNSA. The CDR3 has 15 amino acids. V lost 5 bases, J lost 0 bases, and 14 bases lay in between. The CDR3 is CASSRGRWDSYEQYF. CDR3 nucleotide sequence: TGTGCCAGCAGCCGAGGGCGTTGGGACTCCTACGAGCAGTACTTC.

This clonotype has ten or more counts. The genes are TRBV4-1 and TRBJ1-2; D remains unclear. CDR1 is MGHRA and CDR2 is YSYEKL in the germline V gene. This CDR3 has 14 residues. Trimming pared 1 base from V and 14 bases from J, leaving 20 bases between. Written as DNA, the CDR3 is TGCGCCAGCAGCCAAGTAGGCGCGGGCCAAGAGACAACCTTC. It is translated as CASSQVGAGQETTF.

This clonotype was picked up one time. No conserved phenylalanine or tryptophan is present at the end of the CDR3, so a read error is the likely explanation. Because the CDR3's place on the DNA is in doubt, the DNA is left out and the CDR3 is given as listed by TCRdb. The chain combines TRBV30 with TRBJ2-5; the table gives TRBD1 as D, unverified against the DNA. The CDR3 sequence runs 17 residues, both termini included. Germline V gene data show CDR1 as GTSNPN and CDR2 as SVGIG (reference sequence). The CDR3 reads CAWSADFGARGFETQDY.

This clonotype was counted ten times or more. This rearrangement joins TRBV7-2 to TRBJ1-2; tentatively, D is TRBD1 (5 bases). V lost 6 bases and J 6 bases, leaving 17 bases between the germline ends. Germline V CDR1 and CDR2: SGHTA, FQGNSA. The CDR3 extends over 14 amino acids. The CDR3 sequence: CASSPGTATHGYTF. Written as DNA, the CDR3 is TGTGCCAGCAGTCCCGGGACTGCAACGCATGGCTACACCTTC.

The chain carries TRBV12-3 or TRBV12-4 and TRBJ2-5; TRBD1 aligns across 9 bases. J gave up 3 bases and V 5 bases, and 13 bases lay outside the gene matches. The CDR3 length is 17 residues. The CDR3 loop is CASSPTPIGTGKETQYF. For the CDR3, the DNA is TGTGCCAGCAGTCCTACCCCGATCGGGACAGGGAAAGAGACCCAGTACTTC.

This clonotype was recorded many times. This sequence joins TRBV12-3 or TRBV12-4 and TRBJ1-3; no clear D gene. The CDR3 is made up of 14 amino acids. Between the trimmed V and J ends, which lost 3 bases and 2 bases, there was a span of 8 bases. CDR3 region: CASSFRIAGNTIYF. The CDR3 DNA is TGTGCCAGCAGTTTTAGGATCGCTGGAAACACCATATATTTT.

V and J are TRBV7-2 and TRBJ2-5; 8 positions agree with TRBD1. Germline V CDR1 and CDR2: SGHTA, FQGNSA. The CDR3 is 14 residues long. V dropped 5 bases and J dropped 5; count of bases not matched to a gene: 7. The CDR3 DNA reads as TGTGCCAGCAGCCCATCAGGGGGCTTGGAGACCCAGTACTTC. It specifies CASSPSGGLETQYF.

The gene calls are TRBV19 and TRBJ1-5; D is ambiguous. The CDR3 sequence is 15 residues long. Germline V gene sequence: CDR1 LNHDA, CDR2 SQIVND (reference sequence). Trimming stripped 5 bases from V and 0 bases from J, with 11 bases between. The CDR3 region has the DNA TGTGCCAGTAGTCTTTGGGAAGATAGCAATCAGCCCCAGCATTTT. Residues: CASSLWEDSNQPQHF.

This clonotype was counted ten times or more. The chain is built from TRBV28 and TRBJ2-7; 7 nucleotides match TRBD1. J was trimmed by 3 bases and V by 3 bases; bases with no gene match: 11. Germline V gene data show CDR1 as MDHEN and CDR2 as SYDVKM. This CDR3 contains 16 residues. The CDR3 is CASSFVPQGYIYEQYF. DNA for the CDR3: TGTGCCAGCAGTTTCGTGCCACAGGGGTATATCTACGAGCAGTACTTC.

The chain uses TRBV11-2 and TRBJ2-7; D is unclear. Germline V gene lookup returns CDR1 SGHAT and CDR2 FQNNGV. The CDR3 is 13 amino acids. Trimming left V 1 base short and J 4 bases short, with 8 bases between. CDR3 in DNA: TGTGCCAGCAGCTTAGCAGCTATTTACGAGCAGTACTTC. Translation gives CASSLAAIYEQYF. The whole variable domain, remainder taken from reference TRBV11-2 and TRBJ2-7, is EAGVAQSPRYKIIEKRQSVAFWCNPISGHATLYWYQQILGQGPKLLIQFQNNGVVDDSQLPKDRFSAERLKGVDSTLKIQPAKLEDSAVYLCASSLAAIYEQYFGPGTRLTVT.

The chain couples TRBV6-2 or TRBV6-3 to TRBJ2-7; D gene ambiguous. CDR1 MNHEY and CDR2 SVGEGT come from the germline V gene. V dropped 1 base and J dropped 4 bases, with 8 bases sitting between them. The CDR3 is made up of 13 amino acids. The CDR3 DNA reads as TGTGCCAGCAGTTACTACGACCGGTACGAGCAGTACTTC. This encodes CASSYYDRYEQYF.

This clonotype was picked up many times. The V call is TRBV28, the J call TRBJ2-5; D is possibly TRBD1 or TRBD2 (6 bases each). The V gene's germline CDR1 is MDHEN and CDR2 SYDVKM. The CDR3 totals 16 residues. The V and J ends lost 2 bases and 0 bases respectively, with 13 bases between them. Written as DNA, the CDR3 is TGTGCCAGCAGTTTAGCGGGGACATTGTACCAAGAGACCCAGTACTTC. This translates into CASSLAGTLYQETQYF.

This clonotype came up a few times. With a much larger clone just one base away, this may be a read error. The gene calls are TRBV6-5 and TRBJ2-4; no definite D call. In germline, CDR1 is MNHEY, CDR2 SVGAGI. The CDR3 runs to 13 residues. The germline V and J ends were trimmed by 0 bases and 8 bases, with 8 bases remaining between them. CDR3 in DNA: TGTGCCAGCAGTTACTCGTACTTGGACATTCAGTACTTC. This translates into CASSYSYLDIQYF.

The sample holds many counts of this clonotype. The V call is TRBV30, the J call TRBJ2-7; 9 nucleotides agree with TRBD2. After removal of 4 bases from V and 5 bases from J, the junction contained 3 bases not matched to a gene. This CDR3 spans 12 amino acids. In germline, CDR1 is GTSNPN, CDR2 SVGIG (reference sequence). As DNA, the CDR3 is TGTGCCTGGAAGGCTAGCGGGAACGAGCAGTACTTC. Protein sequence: CAWKASGNEQYF.

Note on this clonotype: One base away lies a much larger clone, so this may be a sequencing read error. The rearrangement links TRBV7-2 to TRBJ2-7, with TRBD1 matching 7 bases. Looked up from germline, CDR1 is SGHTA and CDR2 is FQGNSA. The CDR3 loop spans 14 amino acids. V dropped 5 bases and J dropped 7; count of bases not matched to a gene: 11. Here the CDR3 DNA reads TGTGCCAGCAGCCCCCGCCCCTGGACAGGAGAGCAGTACTTC. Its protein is CASSPRPWTGEQYF. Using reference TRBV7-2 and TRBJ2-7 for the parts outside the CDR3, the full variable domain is GAGVSQSPSNKVTEKGKDVELRCDPISGHTALYWYRQSLGQGLEFLIYFQGNSAPDKSGLPSDRFSAERTGGSVSTLTIQRTQQEDSAVYLCASSPRPWTGEQYFGPGTRLTVT.

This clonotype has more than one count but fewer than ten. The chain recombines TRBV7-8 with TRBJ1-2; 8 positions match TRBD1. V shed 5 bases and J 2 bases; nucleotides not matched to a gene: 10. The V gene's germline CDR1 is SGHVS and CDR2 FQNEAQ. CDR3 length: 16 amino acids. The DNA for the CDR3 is TGTGCCAGCAGCCTCCCCGGGACAGGCTTAAACTATGGCTACACCTTC. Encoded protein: CASSLPGTGLNYGYTF.

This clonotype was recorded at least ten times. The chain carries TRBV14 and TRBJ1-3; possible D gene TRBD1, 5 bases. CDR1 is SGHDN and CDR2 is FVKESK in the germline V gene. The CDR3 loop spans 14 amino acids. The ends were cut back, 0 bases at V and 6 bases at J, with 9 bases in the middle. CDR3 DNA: TGTGCCAGCAGCCAAGAGGGACCGGTAAACACCATATATTTT. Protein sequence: CASSQEGPVNTIYF. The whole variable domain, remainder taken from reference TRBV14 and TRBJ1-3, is EAGVTQFPSHSVIEKGQTVTLRCDPISGHDNLYWYRRVMGKEIKFLLHFVKESKQDESGMPNNRFLAERTGGTYSTLKVQPAELEDSGVYFCASSQEGPVNTIYFGEGSWLTVV.

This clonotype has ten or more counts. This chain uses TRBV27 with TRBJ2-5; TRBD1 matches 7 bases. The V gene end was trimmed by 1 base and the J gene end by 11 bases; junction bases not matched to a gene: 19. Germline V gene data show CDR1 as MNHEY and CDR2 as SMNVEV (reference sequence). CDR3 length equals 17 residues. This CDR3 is CASSLYPATGDELTQYF. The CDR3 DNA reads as TGTGCCAGCAGTTTATACCCGGCCACAGGGGACGAGCTTACTCAGTACTTC.

The CDR3 region is CASSLWSGNTEAFF. In DNA, the CDR3 is TGTGCCAGCAGTTTATGGTCAGGGAACACTGAAGCTTTCTTT. V usage is TRBV28 and J usage is TRBJ1-1; D remains ambiguous. V was clipped by 0 bases and J by 1 base, with 6 bases between them. This CDR3 comprises 14 residues. Germline V gene data show CDR1 as MDHEN and CDR2 as SYDVKM.

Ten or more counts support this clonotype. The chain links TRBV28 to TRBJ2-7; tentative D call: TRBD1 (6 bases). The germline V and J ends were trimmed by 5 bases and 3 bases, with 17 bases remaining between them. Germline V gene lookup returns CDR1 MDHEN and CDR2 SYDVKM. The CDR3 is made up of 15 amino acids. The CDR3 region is CASSPRIGQFYEQYF. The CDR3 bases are TGTGCCAGCAGTCCCCGGATCGGACAGTTCTACGAGCAGTACTTC.

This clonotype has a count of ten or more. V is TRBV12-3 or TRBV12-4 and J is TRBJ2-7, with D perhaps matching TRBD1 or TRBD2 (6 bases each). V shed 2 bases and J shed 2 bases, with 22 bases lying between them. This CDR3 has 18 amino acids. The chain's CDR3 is CASSLYIVRGTVPYEQYF. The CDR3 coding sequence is TGTGCCAGCAGTTTATATATCGTAAGGGGGACTGTCCCCTACGAGCAGTACTTC.

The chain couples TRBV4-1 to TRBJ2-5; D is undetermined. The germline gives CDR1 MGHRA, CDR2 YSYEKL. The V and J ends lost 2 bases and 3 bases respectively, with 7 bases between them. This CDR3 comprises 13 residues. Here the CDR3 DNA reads TGCGCCAGCAGCCAACTGATTAAAGAGACCCAGTACTTC. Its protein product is CASSQLIKETQYF.

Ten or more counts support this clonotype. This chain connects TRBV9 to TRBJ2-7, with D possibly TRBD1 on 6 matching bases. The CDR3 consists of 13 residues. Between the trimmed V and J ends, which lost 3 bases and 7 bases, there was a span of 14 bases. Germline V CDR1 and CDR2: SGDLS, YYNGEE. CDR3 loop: CASSGDTVGEQYF. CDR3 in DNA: TGTGCCAGCAGCGGGGACACCGTCGGGGAGCAGTACTTC.

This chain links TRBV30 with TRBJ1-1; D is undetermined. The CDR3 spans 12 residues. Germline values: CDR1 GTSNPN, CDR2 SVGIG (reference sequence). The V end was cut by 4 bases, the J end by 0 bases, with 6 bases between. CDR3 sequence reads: CAWTSLNTEAFF. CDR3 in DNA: TGTGCCTGGACCTCCCTGAACACTGAAGCTTTCTTT.

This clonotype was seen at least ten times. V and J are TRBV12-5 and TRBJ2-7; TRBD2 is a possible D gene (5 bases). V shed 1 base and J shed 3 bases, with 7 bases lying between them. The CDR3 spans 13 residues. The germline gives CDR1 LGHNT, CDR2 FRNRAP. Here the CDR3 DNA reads TGTGCTAGTGGTTTGGGCGGGTTCTACGAGCAGTACTTC. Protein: CASGLGGFYEQYF.

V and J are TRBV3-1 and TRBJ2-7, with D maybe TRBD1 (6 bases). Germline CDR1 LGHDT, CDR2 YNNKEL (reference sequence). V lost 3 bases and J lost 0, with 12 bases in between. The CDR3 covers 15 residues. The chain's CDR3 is CASSHLRDTSYEQYF. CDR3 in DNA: TGTGCCAGCAGCCACCTCCGGGACACCTCCTACGAGCAGTACTTC.

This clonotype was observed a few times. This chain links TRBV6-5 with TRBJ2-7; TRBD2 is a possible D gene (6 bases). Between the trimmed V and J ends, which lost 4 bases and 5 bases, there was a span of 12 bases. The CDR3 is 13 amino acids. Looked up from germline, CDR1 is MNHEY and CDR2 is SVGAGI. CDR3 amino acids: CASSSGGSNEQYF. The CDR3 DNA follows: TGTGCCAGCAGTTCCGGGGGATCGAACGAGCAGTACTTC.